What follows describes a single T cell receptor (beta chain). Its antigen has not been determined. Base qualities are not recorded, but no much larger clone differs from it by a single base. TCRbeta CDR3 regions were amplified from genomic DNA by means of the immunoSEQ Assay, a bias-controlled multiplex PCR. Concerning the study's data processing: Nucleated cell counts per sample were estimated from amplification of reference gene primers within the assay. To quantify the absolute abundance of each unique TCRbeta CDR3 rearrangement, sequence reads were collapsed and filtered. For each sample, productive Simpson clonality was calculated as the square root of Simpson's diversity index across productive rearrangements. The source is immuneACCESS, and TCRdb retained only in-frame sequences with V and J called. Part of the clones is not carried over; for the studies checked, unresolved V genes explain less than half of this, and the remainder is unexplained. D and trimming were read from the DNA, whereas the V and J calls and clone size are those reported in that table. This sample holds 95,000 to 150,000 clones; roughly four fifths were observed only once. The ten largest make up 6% of the sample.

The sample belongs to a study of blood T cell repertoires in COVID-19 (TCRdb year 2020). About the study as a whole: Samples from collaborators originated in the United States, Italy and Spain and spanned both the acute and convalescent phases of COVID-19. Sample metadata almost always included a de-identified subject ID, COVID-19 status, age in years and sex. Where HLA class I and class II types were available, the types were taken from metadata supplied by the sample provider, not from assay-based typing. A freely available public database, intended as a resource for researchers studying the immune response to SARS-CoV-2, is where the repertoires were released. The prospective study material was composed of cDNA or gDNA derived from T cells, B-cell-depleted T cells, or PBMCs. Samples came from the ongoing ImmuneRACE study (first 160 participants) plus 1,254 subjects from 6 global collaborators. The dataset comprised deeply sampled blood TCRbeta repertoires from subjects exposed to, actively infected with, or recovered from COVID-19.

At one collaborating source in Seattle, patients were enrolled during active infection and were followed longitudinally through the course of disease. Each collaborating institution followed its own protocols to collect whole blood in K2EDTA tubes. For TCRbeta analysis, collaborators shipped samples in one of three forms: frozen whole blood, isolated PBMCs, or DNA extracted from either of those sample types. CDR1 and CDR2 are read off the germline V gene as SGHRS and YFSETQ. V lost 3 bases and J lost 2 bases; the stretch between them is 12 bases long. Taken from cysteine to phenylalanine, the CDR3 has 14 residues. Only the CDR3 DNA is retained, 42 bases long and in frame from the first base. Study-wide conclusions, independent of this receptor: The amount of clinical and demographic metadata varied by source and participant and was provided uncurated.

This sequence uses TRBV5-1 and TRBJ2-7; tentative D gene TRBD2, with 6 bases matching. The clonotype was recovered from a man older than 75 with COVID-19, enrolled during active disease. The sample taken for sequencing was peripheral blood. The DNA sequence is given as TGCGCCAGCAGCTCGGGAGAATGGCCCTACGAGCAGTACTTC. This translates into CASSSGEWPYEQYF.